This entry lists 21 T cell receptor beta chains sequenced from one sample in a study of tumor-infiltrating lymphocytes in primary liver carcinoma. Unsorted whole blood yielded blood RNA, and germline DNA was extracted as well. A primer in the constant region served to generate TCR beta cDNA from around 500 ng of total RNA. Nested multiplex PCR, run for three rounds with slightly modified ARM-PCR, yielded TCR beta libraries. Two initial PCR rounds of about 11 cycles each paired TRBV1-TRBV30 forward primers with a C-beta reverse primer. TCRdb reprocessed the multiplex PCR reads with MiXCR, giving one entry per CDR3 protein. This table has approximately 330,000 distinct CDR3 sequences, about 61% appearing once. The sequenced sample was peripheral blood. The receptors shown here come from a man aged 35-49 years with primary liver carcinoma and hepatitis B virus infection.

This chain uses TRBV5-1 with TRBJ2-6; D not resolved. Germline values: CDR1 SGHRS, CDR2 YFSETQ. V was trimmed by 1 base and J by 0 bases, leaving 5 bases between them. The CDR3 length is 15 residues. The CDR3 sequence is CASSLSGSGANVLTF. The CDR3 bases are TGCGCCAGCAGCTTGTCTGGCTCTGGGGCCAACGTCCTGACTTTC.

The chain recombines TRBV6-5 with TRBJ2-2, with D tentatively TRBD1 (5 bases). CDR1 MNHEY and CDR2 SVGAGI come from the germline V gene. The CDR3 is 16 amino acids. Between the trimmed V and J ends, which lost 5 bases and 2 bases, there was a span of 15 bases. DNA of the CDR3: TGTGCCAGCAGTGATTCCAGGGTTACTAACACCGGGGAGCTGTTTTTT. Its translation: CASSDSRVTNTGELFF.

The genes are TRBV21-1 and TRBJ2-5; the D call TRBD2 from the table was never checked on the DNA. TRBV21-1 is given as a pseudogene. CDR3 length: 13 residues. The CDR3 sequence is CTSSPRTSVSQYF. The CDR3 DNA is TGTACCAGCAGCCCCCGGACTAGCGTATCCCAGTACTTC.

Worth noting for this clonotype: This CDR3 is missing its conserved last phenylalanine or tryptophan, likely due to a read error. The rearrangement joins TRBV11-2 to TRBJ2-1; D uncertain. Trimming took 2 bases from V and 9 from J, leaving 14 bases between them. Germline V lookup: CDR1 SGHAT, CDR2 FQNNGV. The CDR3 runs 14 residues. In DNA form, the CDR3 reads TGTGCCAGCAGCTTATACCGGCTGGTTACTGAGCAGTTCTTA. Amino acids: CASSLYRLVTEQFL.

This clonotype has ten or more counts. V and J are TRBV6-5 and TRBJ2-5; weak D call: TRBD2 (6 bases). Germline loops: CDR1 MNHEY, CDR2 SVGAGI. V lost 5 bases, J lost 5 bases, and 15 bases lay in between. CDR3 length: 14 amino acids. The CDR3 reads CASSPRLVRETQYF. The CDR3 DNA follows: TGTGCCAGCAGTCCGCGACTAGTTCGGGAGACCCAGTACTTC.

This clonotype occurred a few times. The chain has TRBV6-2 or TRBV6-3 and TRBJ1-2, with TRBD1 matching 7 bases. The CDR3 consists of 13 residues. V gave up 6 bases and J gave up 8 bases; unmatched junction bases: 9. CDR1 and CDR2 from the germline V gene are MNHEY and SVGEGT. CDR3 loop: CASRPQGNNGYTF. The CDR3 nucleotides read TGTGCCAGCAGGCCACAGGGGAATAACGGCTACACCTTC.

The CDR3 sequence is CASCSQTGARWYF. In DNA, the CDR3 is TGTGCCAGCTGTTCTCAGACAGGGGCTCGTTGGTACTTC. This sequence joins TRBV11-2 and TRBJ2-7, with 8 bases fitting TRBD1. Per the germline V gene, CDR1 is SGHAT and CDR2 is FQNNGV. The CDR3 contains 13 residues. Trimming took 8 bases from V and 12 from J; bases not matched to a gene: 15.

This clonotype has only one observation. The chain employs TRBV2 and TRBJ1-6; D is perhaps TRBD1 (5 bases). Trimming removed 6 bases at V and 7 bases at J, with 10 bases between. Germline CDR1 reads SNHLY; CDR2 reads FYNNEI. This CDR3 has 13 residues. CDR3 in amino acids: CASRGDHNSPLHF. As DNA, the CDR3 is TGTGCCAGCAGGGGGGACCACAATTCACCCCTCCACTTT.

This sequence joins TRBV12-3 or TRBV12-4 and TRBJ2-7; D is ambiguous. CDR3 size: 14 residues. The V end lost 7 bases, the J end lost 4 bases, and 17 bases lay between the germline ends. The DNA of the CDR3 is TGTGCCAGCAACCACCCAGCAGGTGGTTACGAGCAGTACTTC. This encodes CASNHPAGGYEQYF.

This clonotype occurred a few times. V and J are TRBV6-6 and TRBJ2-7, with D possibly being TRBD2 (6 bases). Germline lookup yields CDR1 MNHNY and CDR2 SVGAGI (reference sequence). Trimming removed 5 bases from V and 2 bases from J, with 13 bases in between. This CDR3 has 14 amino acids. The CDR3 DNA follows: TGTGCCAGCAGTCCTCGGGACTCTGCCTACGAGCAGTACTTC. Its translation: CASSPRDSAYEQYF.

This sequence joins TRBV7-2 and TRBJ2-1; no reliable D call. V lost 5 bases and J lost 6, with 8 bases in between. The CDR3 runs to 12 residues. CDR1 and CDR2 (germline): SGHTA, FQGNSA. The CDR3 reads CASSRDTNEQFF. CDR3 coding DNA: TGTGCCAGCAGCCGTGACACCAATGAGCAGTTCTTC.

Notes on this clonotype: This may arise from a read error, as a much more abundant clone is one base away. V and J are TRBV5-8 and TRBJ2-1; 14 nucleotides agree with TRBD2. V was clipped by 5 bases and J by 1 base; unmatched bases: 8. Germline V lookup: CDR1 SGHTS, CDR2 YDEGEE. The CDR3 consists of 18 residues. The CDR3 DNA reads as TGTGCCAGCAGATCACTGGGACTAGCGGGAGTGTCCTACAATGAGCAGTTCTTC. This gives the protein CASRSLGLAGVSYNEQFF.

This clonotype showed up many times. The chain employs TRBV4-3 and TRBJ2-5, with unresolved D. CDR3 length: 15 residues. From germline, CDR1 is LGHNA and CDR2 YSLEER. V was pared by 0 bases and J by 2 bases, with 10 bases between. The chain's CDR3 is CASSQDPASQETQYF. The CDR3 DNA follows: TGCGCCAGCAGCCAAGATCCGGCTAGTCAAGAGACCCAGTACTTC.

Note on this clonotype: Mismatch with germline at one junction end may stem from a read error. This sequence joins TRBV11-2 and TRBJ1-4, with a possible D match to TRBD1 (6 bases). In germline, CDR1 is SGHAT, CDR2 FQNNGV. The CDR3 length is 15 residues. DNA for the CDR3: TGTGCCAGCAGCTCGGGTCCGGACAGTAATGGAAAACTGTTTTTT. Protein: CASSSGPDSNGKLFF.

A remark on this clonotype: At one boundary the junction diverges from the germline segment, which might be a read error. The rearrangement joins TRBV6-2 or TRBV6-3 to TRBJ2-2, with 8 bases that match TRBD2. In germline, CDR1 is MNHEY, CDR2 SVGEGT. There are 17 residues in the CDR3. This chain's CDR3 is CASSYSSSGPYTVELFF. CDR3 DNA sequence: TGTGCCAGCAGTTACAGTTCTAGCGGGCCCTACACCGTGGAGCTGTTTTTT.

The count of this clonotype is one. A much larger clone differs from this one at a single base, so this may be a read error. J is TRBJ1-4 and V is TRBV6-2 or TRBV6-3; no reliable D call. Germline assignment: CDR1 MNHEY and CDR2 SVGEGT. The CDR3 covers 11 residues. The CDR3 sequence: CASRRDEKLLF. The CDR3, as DNA: TGTGCCAGCAGACGGGATGAAAAACTGCTTTTT.

Comments on this clonotype: At one of its ends the junction is not consistent with the germline gene, which may arise from a read error. The V and J genes are TRBV4-1 and TRBJ2-6; a possible D gene is TRBD2 (6 bases). Germline CDR1 and CDR2: MGHRA and YSYEKL. There are 21 residues in the CDR3. The CDR3: CASRVSAGRSRVDRRVNVLTF. CDR3 in DNA: TGCGCAAGCAGAGTGTCCGCGGGAAGGTCCCGAGTGGATAGGAGGGTCAACGTCCTGACCTTC.

For this clonotype: As the CDR3 is not closed by the conserved phenylalanine or tryptophan, this likely results from a read error. V gene TRBV6-2 or TRBV6-3 combines with J gene TRBJ2-1; D might be TRBD2 (6 bases). The CDR3 runs to 14 residues. Germline CDR1 and CDR2: MNHEY and SVGEGT. The CDR3 reads CVSSPDAAGNEQFV. Written as DNA, the CDR3 is TGTGTCAGCAGTCCCGACGCAGCGGGCAATGAGCAGTTCGTC.

V gene TRBV6-5 combines with J gene TRBJ2-7; D is ambiguous. V was shortened by 6 bases and J by 2 bases, with 11 bases between the two germline ends. The germline V gene encodes CDR1 MNHEY and CDR2 SVGAGI. The CDR3 covers 13 residues. CDR3 sequence reads: CASSPLNPYEQYF. The DNA for the CDR3 is TGTGCCAGCAGCCCCCTGAATCCCTACGAGCAGTACTTC.

Notes on this clonotype: Since a much larger clone is just one base distant, this may be a read error. The chain couples TRBV5-6 to TRBJ2-1, with 9 bases identical to TRBD1. The germline gives CDR1 SGHDT, CDR2 YYEEEE. Trimming at V came to 4 bases and at J to 13 bases, leaving 15 bases not matched to a gene. CDR3 size: 15 residues. The CDR3 nucleotides are TGTGCCAGCAGCCCTAGTCCCGGGACAGGGCGAGATCAGTTCTTC. Translation gives CASSPSPGTGRDQFF.

Only one count was recorded for this clonotype. Relative to the germline gene, one junction end is altered; a read error may explain this. This sequence joins TRBV11-2 and TRBJ2-1; possibly TRBD1 for D (5 bases). Germline V gene data show CDR1 as SGHAT and CDR2 as FQNNGV. CDR3 length: 14 residues. DNA of the CDR3: TGTGTCAGCAGCTTACTCCACCAGGGAAATGAGCAGTTCTTC. This gives the protein CVSSLLHQGNEQFF. Supplemented by reference TRBV11-2 and TRBJ2-1, the full variable domain reads EAGVAQSPRYKIIEKRQSVAFWCNPISGHATLYWYQQILGQGPKLLIQFQNNGVVDDSQLPKDRFSAERLKGVDSTLKIQPAKLEDSAVYLCVSSLLHQGNEQFFGPGTRLTVL.